The clone carrying this T cell receptor (beta chain) showed up just a few times. Its antigen remains unidentified. TCRdb itself ran the reads through MiXCR, one entry per CDR3 protein. This sample yields 550,000 to 700,000 distinct CDR3 sequences, of which 35% to 50% are seen a single time; around 48% belongs to the top ten. The data originate from a study of T cell repertoires in cytomegalovirus infection. Study at large: Public TCR beta signatures provided an indication of both CMV infection and a matching HLA type.

The CDR3 runs 12 residues. Trimming removed 6 bases at V and 7 bases at J, with 15 bases between. Germline V gene data show CDR1 as DFQATT and CDR2 as SNEGSKA (reference sequence). The source is a human donor in good health (CMV status not recorded). Some clones in this sample may be carry-over from other donors' samples. The chain links TRBV20-1 to TRBJ1-2; perhaps TRBD1 as D (5 bases). Sequencing was performed on cultured PBMCs, taken from culture after CMV antigen stimulation. The CDR3: CSAGHPSGGYTF. The DNA for the CDR3 is TGCAGTGCCGGACACCCCTCTGGTGGCTACACCTTC.